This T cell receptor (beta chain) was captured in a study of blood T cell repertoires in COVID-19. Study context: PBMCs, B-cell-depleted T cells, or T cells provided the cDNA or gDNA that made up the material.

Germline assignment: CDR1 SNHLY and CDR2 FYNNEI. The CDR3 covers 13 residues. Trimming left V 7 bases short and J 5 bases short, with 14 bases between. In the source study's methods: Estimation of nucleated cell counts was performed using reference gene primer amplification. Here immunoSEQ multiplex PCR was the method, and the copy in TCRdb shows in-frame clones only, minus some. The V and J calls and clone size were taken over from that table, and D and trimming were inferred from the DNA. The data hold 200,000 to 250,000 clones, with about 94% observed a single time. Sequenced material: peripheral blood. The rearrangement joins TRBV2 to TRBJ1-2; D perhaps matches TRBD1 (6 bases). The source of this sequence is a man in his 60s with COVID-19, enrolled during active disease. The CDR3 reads CASTTDSVYGYTF. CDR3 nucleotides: TGTGCCAGCACGACGGACAGCGTATATGGCTACACCTTC. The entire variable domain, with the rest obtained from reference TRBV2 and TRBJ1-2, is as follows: EPEVTQTPSHQVTQMGQEVILRCVPISNHLYFYWYRQILGQKVEFLVSFYNNEISEKSEIFDDQFSVERPDGSNFTLKIRSTKLEDSAMYFCASTTDSVYGYTFGSGTRLTVV.